This TCR beta chain is drawn from a study of T-cell reconstitution after alpha-beta-depleted transplantation in children. Preparing the TCRbeta library involved the use of unique molecular identifiers. Each CDR3 protein is one row after TCRdb ran MiXCR on the PCR reads. Here the sample spans about 980,000 distinct CDR3 sequences, roughly 29% being singletons. CDR3 length equals 17 residues. Germline CDR1 SGHAT, CDR2 FQNNGV. Trimming removed 4 bases from V and 9 bases from J; junction bases left unmatched: 17. This rearrangement joins TRBV11-2 to TRBJ2-7; TRBD2 aligns across 11 bases. The sample in question was PBMCs, mostly from graft donor cells, obtained 360 days after TCRalphabeta/CD19-depleted stem cell transplant. This receptor was identified in a boy in the first two years of life who had a stem cell transplant for SCID, so the T cells may come from the graft donor. As DNA, the CDR3 is TGTGCCAGCAGCTGTCTAAATCATAGCGGGGGGGCGTGTGGGCAGTACTTC. Protein sequence: CASSCLNHSGGACGQYF.